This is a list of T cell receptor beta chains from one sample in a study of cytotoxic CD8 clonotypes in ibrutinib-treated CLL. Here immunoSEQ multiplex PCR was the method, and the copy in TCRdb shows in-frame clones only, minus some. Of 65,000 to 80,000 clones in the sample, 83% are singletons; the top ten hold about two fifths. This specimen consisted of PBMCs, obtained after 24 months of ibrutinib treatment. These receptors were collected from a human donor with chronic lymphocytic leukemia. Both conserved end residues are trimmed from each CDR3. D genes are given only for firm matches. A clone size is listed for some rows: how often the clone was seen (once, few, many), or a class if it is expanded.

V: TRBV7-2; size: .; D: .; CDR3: ASSRSGSNTGELF
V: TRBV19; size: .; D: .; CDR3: ASSTDKSGANVLT
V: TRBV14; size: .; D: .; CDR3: ASSQDLRGQGYEQY
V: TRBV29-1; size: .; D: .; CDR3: SVDRNMNTEAF
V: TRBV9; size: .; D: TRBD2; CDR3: ASSVAGTSGTPSYNEQF
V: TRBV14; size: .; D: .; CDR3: ASSQVKGSGRDSYEQY
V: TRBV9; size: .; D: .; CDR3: ASSPRVGAGTEAF
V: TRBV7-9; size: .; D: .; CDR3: ASSSTFTDTQY
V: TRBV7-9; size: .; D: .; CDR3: ASSLGSLSNQPQH
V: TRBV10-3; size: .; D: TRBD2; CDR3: ASRGALAVDEQF
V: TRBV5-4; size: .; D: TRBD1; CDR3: ASSPRTGTVSTDTQY
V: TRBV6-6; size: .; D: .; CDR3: ASSLKETQY
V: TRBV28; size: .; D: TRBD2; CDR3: ASSLAGGPRADTQY
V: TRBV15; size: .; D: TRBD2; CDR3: ATSRDGLAWN
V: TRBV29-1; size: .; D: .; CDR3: SVATEGNQPQH
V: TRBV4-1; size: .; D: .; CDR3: ASSRGPQETQY
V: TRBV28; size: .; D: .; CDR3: ASNERVGTDTQY
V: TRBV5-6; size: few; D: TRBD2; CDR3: ASSLSTSGMIGTQY
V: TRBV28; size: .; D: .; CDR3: ASSPLEERTDTQY
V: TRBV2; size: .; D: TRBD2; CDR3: AGGGRVNEQF
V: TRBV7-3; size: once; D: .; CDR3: ASSPTAQGSAF
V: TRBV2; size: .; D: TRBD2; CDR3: ASTGLAGGEQY
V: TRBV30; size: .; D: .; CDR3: AWRATRAGETQY
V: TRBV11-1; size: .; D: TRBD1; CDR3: ASSYGQGRGSESLYEQY
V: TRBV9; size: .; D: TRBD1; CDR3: ASSPTTGVLSTDTQY
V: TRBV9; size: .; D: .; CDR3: ASSVKPTANTEAF
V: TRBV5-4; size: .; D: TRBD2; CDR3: ASSFPSGGAETQY
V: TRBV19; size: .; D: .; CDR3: ASSNGHAGDEQY
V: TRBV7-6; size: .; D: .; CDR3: ASSLEQLRTGNTGELF
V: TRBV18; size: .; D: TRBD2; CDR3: ASSPPGTSDYNEQF
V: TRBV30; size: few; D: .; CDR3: AWREKGLGNTIY
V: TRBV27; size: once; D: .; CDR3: ASSLRGRVKNEKLF
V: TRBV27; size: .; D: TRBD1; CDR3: ASSVQGPNTGELF
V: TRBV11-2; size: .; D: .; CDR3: ASSLDSANEKLF
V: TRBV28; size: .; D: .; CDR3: ASSSQRKGTLYEQY
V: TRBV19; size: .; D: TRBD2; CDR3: ASSSRTGLAGGRDTQY
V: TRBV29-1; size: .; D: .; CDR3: SVRKEGNQPQH
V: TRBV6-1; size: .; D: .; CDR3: ASSDLPGEVKF
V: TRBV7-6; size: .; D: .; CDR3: ASSLALGAVGTDTQY
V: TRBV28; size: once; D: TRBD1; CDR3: ASSSIQGTYEQY
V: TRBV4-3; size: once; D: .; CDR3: ASSQDRGRNYEQY
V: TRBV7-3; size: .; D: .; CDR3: ASSSLGKMGNEQF
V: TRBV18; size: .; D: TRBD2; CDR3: ASSPGLAGETQY
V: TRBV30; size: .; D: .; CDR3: AWSVRETQY
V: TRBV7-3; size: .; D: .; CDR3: ASSLRWPQH
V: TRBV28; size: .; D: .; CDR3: ASRGSYGYT
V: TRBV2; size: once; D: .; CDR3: ASSRQDLF
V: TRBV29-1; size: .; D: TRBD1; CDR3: SVGWTGSIRPEQF
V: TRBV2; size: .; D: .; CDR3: ASKDTNSYEQY
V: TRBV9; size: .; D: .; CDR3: ASSVFASRNEQF
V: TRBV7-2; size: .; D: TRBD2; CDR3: ASSLARWGTSVTYEQY
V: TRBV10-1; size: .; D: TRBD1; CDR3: ASSPINQYRGEQY